This TCR beta chain was sequenced for a study of blood T cell repertoires in COVID-19. Sequencing used immunoSEQ multiplex PCR; TCRdb keeps in-frame clones, though not all of them. The data hold about 240,000 clones, with 86% observed a single time. V was cut by 8 bases and J by 1 base, with 14 bases left in between. The CDR3 loop spans 14 amino acids. Germline CDR1 and CDR2: MNHEY and SMNVEV (reference sequence). What was sequenced was peripheral blood. This TCR came from a man older than 75 with acute or convalescent COVID-19. The gene calls are TRBV27 and TRBJ1-1; TRBD1 is a possible D gene (6 bases). For the CDR3, the DNA is TGTGCCAGCTCCGGGGGGACAACGAACACTGAAGCTTTCTTT. This sequence encodes CASSGGTTNTEAFF.